This TCR beta chain was recovered during a study of cytomegalovirus exposure and HLA in healthy donors. Study results and limitations: Analyzed later, most CMV-associated TCR beta chains appeared HLA-restricted. In a later analysis, a genetic analysis reported fewer productive-TCR N-insertions in an Asian-associated ancestry cluster than the cohort average. A later analysis linked a missense variant in DCLRE1C to the trimming of TCR beta V and J genes. The authors listed some 160 TCR beta chains as cytomegalovirus-associated.

13 Jbeta primers and 60 Vbeta primers were used for the PCR. The protocol was immunoSEQ multiplex PCR, while the TCRdb copy is restricted to in-frame clones and leaves out a portion. Of 95,000 to 110,000 clones listed, 76% are singletons. CDR3 length: 15 residues. V lost 2 bases, J lost 7 bases, and 4 bases stayed unmatched. Per the germline V gene, CDR1 is MNHEY and CDR2 is SVGAGI. Comments on this clone: The antigen remains unidentified.

The genes are TRBV6-5 and TRBJ2-1; TRBD2 aligns across 11 bases. Sequencing input: PBMCs. The receptor's source is a woman aged 18-29 years in good health and CMV-seropositive. DNA of the CDR3: TGTGCCAGCAGTTACCTCGGGACTAGCGGTAATGAGCAGTTCTTC. Protein product: CASSYLGTSGNEQFF.